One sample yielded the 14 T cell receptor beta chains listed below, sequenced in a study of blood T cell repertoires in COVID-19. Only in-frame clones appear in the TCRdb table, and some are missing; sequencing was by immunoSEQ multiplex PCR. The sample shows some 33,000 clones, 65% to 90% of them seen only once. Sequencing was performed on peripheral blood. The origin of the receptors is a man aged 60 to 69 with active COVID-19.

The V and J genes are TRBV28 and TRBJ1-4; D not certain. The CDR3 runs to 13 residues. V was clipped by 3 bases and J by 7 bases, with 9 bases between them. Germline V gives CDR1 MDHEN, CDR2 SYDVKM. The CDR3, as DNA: TGTGCCAGCAGTTTCCCCCAGGTTGAAAAACTGTTTTTT. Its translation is CASSFPQVEKLFF. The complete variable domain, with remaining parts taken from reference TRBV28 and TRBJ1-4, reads DVKVTQSSRYLVKRTGEKVFLECVQDMDHENMFWYRQDPGLGLRLIYFSYDVKMKEKGDIPEGYSVSREKKERFSLILESASTNQTSMYLCASSFPQVEKLFFGSGTQLSVL.

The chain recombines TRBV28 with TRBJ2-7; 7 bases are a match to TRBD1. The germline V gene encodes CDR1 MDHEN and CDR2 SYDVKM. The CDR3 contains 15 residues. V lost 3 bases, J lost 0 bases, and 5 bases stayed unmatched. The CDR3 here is CASSFVTGASYEQYF. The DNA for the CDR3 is TGTGCCAGCAGTTTTGTAACAGGGGCCTCCTACGAGCAGTACTTC.

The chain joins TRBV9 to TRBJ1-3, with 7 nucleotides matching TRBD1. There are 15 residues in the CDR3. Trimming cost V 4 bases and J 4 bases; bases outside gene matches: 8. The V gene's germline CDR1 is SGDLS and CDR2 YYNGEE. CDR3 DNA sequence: TGTGCCAGCAGCCCTGACAGGGCCCTAGGAAACACCATATATTTT. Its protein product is CASSPDRALGNTIYF.

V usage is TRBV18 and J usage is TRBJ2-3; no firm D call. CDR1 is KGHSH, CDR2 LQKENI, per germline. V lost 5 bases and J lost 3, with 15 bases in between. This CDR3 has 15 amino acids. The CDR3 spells CASSGRQALTDTQYF. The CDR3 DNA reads TGTGCCAGCTCAGGGCGTCAGGCCCTTACAGATACGCAGTATTTT. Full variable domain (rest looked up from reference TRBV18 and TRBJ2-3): NAGVMQNPRHLVRRRGQEARLRCSPMKGHSHVYWYRQLPEEGLKFMVYLQKENIIDESGMPKERFSAEFPKEGPSILRIQQVVRGDSAAYFCASSGRQALTDTQYFGPGTRLTVL.

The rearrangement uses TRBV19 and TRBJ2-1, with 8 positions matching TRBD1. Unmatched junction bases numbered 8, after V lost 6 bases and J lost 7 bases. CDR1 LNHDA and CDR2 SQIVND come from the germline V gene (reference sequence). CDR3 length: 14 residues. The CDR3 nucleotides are TGTGCCAGTAGCCAGGGGGCGAGTTATAATGAGCAGTTCTTC. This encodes CASSQGASYNEQFF.

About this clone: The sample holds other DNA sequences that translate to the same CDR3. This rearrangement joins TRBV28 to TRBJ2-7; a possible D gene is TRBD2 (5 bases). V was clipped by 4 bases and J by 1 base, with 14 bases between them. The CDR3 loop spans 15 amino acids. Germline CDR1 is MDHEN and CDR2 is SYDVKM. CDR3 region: CASSSRGSLSYEQYF. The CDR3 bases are TGTGCCAGCAGTTCCCGCGGGTCCCTTTCCTACGAGCAGTACTTC.

The CDR3 coding sequence is TGTGCCAGCAGCTTAACTGGGCTCACTGAAGCTTTCTTT. As protein: CASSLTGLTEAFF. V is TRBV7-3 and J is TRBJ1-1; D is uncertain. The V and J ends lost 0 bases and 4 bases respectively, with 6 bases between them. Germline CDR1 SGHTA, CDR2 FQGTGA. CDR3 size: 13 residues.

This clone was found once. Here the CDR3 DNA reads TGTGCCAGCAGCCTCCAGGGGGCGCCCTATAATTCACCCCTCCACTTT. Translating gives CASSLQGAPYNSPLHF. This chain links TRBV7-2 with TRBJ1-6; 8 nucleotides agree with TRBD1. The trim removed 5 bases at V and 2 bases at J, leaving 5 bases unmatched. Germline V lookup: CDR1 SGHTA, CDR2 FQGNSA. The CDR3 runs 16 residues.

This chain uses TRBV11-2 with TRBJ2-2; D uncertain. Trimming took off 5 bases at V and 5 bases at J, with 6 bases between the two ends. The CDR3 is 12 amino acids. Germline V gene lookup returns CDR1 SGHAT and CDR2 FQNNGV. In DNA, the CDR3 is TGTGCCAGCAGCCCCCAAACCGGGGAGCTGTTTTTT. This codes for CASSPQTGELFF.

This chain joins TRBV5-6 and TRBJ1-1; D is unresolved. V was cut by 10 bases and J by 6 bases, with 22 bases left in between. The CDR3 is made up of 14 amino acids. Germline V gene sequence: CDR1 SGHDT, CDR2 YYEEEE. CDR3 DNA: TGTGCCCCGTCTTCTGAGAACCCTTCTGCTGAAGCTTTCTTT. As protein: CAPSSENPSAEAFF.

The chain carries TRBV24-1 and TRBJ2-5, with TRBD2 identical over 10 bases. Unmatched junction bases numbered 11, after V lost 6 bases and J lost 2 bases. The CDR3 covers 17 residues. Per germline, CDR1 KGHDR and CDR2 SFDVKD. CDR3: CATSSSGRDYRQETQYF. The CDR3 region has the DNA TGTGCCACCAGTTCCAGCGGGAGGGATTACAGACAAGAGACCCAGTACTTC.

The CDR3 sequence is CASSLTLRTDSNQPQHF. CDR3 DNA sequence: TGTGCCAGCAGCCTTACATTACGGACAGATAGCAATCAGCCCCAGCATTTT. The chain recombines TRBV4-2 with TRBJ1-5; possible D gene TRBD1, 6 bases. CDR1 is LGHNA, CDR2 YNFKEQ, per germline. The germline V and J ends were trimmed by 4 bases and 0 bases, with 16 bases remaining between them. The length of the CDR3 is 17 residues.

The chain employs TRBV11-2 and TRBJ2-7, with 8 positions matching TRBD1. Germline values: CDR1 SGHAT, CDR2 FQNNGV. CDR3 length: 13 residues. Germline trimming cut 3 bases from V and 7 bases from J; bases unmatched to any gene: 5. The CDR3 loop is CASSLGQAREQYF. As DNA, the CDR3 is TGTGCCAGCAGCTTGGGACAGGCTCGGGAGCAGTACTTC.

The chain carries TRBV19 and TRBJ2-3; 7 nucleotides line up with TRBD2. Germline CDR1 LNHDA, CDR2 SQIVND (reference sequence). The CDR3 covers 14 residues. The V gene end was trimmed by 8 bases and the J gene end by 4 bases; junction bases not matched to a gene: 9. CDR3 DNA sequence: TGTGCCAGTGGCCAGTGGGGGGGAGCAGATACGCAGTATTTT. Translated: CASGQWGGADTQYF. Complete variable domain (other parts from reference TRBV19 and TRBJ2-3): DGGITQSPKYLFRKEGQNVTLSCEQNLNHDAMYWYRQDPGQGLRLIYYSQIVNDFQKGDIAEGYSVSREKKESFPLTVTSAQKNPTAFYLCASGQWGGADTQYFGPGTRLTVL.